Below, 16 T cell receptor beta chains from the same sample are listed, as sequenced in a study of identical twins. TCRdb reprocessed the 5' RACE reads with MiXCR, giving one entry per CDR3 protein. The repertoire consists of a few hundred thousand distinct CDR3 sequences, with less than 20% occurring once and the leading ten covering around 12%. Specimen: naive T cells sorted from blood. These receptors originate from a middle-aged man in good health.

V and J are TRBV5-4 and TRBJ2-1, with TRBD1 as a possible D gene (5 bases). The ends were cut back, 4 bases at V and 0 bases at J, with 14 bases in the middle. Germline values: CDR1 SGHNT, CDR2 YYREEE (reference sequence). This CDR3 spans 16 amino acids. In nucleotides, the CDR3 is TGTGCCAGCAGCCCAGCCGACAGAAGCTCCTACAATGAGCAGTTCTTC. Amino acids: CASSPADRSSYNEQFF.

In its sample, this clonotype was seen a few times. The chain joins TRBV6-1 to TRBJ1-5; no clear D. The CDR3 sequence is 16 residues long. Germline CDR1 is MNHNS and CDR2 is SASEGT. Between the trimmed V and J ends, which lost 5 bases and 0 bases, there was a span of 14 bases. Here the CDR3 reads CASSPGLLYSNQPQHF. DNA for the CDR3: TGTGCCAGCAGTCCCGGTCTGCTTTATAGCAATCAGCCCCAGCATTTT.

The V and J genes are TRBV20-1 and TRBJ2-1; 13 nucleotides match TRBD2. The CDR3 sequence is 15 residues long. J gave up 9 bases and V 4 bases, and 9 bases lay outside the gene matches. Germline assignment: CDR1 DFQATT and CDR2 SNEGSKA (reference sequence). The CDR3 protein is CSAILTSGRVGEQFF. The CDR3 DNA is TGCAGTGCTATACTCACTAGCGGGAGGGTCGGTGAGCAGTTCTTC.

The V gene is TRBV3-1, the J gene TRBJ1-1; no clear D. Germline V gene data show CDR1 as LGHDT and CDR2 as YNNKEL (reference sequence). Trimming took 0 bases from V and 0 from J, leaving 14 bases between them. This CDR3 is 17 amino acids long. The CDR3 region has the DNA TGTGCCAGCAGCCAAGATCTCCTGGGCAGGATGAACACTGAAGCTTTCTTT. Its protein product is CASSQDLLGRMNTEAFF.

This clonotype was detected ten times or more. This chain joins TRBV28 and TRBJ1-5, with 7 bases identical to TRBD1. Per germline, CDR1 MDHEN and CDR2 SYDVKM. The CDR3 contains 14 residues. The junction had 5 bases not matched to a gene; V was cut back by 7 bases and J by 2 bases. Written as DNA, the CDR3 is TGTGCCAGCACTTTCCAGGGGGGCAATCAGCCCCAGCATTTT. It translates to CASTFQGGNQPQHF.

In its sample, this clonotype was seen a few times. As DNA, the CDR3 is TGCAGCGTGCCGGGACTAGCGAGCTACGAGCAGTACTTC. Encoded protein: CSVPGLASYEQYF. This chain links TRBV29-1 with TRBJ2-7, with 10 bases aligning to TRBD2. This CDR3 comprises 13 residues. Looked up from germline, CDR1 is SQVTM and CDR2 is ANQGSEA. V was clipped by 6 bases and J by 3 bases; unmatched bases: 5.

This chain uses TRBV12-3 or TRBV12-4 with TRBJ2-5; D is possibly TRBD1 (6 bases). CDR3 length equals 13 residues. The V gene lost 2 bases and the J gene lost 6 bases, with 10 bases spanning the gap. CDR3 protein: CASSLSGEQTQYF. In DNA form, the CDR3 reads TGTGCCAGCAGTTTATCAGGGGAGCAGACCCAGTACTTC.

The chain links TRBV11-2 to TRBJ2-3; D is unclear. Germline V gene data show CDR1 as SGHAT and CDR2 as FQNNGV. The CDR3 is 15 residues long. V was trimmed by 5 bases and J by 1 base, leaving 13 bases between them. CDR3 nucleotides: TGTGCCAGCAGCAAAGGTGGGCATCGCACAGATACGCAGTATTTT. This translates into CASSKGGHRTDTQYF. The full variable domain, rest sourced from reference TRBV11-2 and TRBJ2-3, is EAGVAQSPRYKIIEKRQSVAFWCNPISGHATLYWYQQILGQGPKLLIQFQNNGVVDDSQLPKDRFSAERLKGVDSTLKIQPAKLEDSAVYLCASSKGGHRTDTQYFGPGTRLTVL.

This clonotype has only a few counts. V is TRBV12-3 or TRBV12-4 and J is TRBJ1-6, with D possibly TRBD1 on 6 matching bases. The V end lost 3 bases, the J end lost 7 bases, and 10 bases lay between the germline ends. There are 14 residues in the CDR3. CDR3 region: CASSFQGGNSPLHF. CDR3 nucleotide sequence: TGTGCCAGCAGTTTTCAAGGGGGGAATTCACCCCTCCACTTT.

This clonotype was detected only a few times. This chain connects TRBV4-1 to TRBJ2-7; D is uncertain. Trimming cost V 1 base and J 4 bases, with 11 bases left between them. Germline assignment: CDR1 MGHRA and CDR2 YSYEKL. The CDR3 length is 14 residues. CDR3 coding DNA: TGCGCCAGCAGCCAAGTTTTCAGAGTTTACGAGCAGTACTTC. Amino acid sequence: CASSQVFRVYEQYF.

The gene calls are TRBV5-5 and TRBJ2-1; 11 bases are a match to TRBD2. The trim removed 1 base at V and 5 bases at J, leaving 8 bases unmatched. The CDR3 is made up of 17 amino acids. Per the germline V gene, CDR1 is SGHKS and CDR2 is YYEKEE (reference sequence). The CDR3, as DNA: TGTGCCAGCAGCTTGTCTGCTAGCGGGGGGAGAAACAATGAGCAGTTCTTC. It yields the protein CASSLSASGGRNNEQFF.

The CDR3 nucleotides read TGCGCCAGCAGCCAAGGGCTTTTGGGACAGGGGTACACCGGGGAGCTGTTTTTT. It codes for CASSQGLLGQGYTGELFF. This chain joins TRBV4-1 and TRBJ2-2; 10 bases are a match to TRBD1. In germline, CDR1 is MGHRA, CDR2 YSYEKL. The CDR3 has 18 residues. The V segment lost 1 base and the J segment 3 bases; nucleotides outside the gene matches: 8.

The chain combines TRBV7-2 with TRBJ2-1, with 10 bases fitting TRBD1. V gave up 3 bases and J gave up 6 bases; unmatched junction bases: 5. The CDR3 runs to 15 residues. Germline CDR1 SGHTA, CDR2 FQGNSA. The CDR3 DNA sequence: TGTGCCAGCAGCTTGACAGGGGGCTTAACCAATGAGCAGTTCTTC. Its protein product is CASSLTGGLTNEQFF. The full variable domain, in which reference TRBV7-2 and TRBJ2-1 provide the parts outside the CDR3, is GAGVSQSPSNKVTEKGKDVELRCDPISGHTALYWYRQSLGQGLEFLIYFQGNSAPDKSGLPSDRFSAERTGGSVSTLTIQRTQQEDSAVYLCASSLTGGLTNEQFFGPGTRLTVL.

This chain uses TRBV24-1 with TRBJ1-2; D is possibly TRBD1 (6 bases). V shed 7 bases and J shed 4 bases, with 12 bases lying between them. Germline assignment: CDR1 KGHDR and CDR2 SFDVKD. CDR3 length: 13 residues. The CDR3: CATSHTGSYGYTF. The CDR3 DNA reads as TGTGCCACCAGCCATACAGGGTCCTATGGCTACACCTTC.

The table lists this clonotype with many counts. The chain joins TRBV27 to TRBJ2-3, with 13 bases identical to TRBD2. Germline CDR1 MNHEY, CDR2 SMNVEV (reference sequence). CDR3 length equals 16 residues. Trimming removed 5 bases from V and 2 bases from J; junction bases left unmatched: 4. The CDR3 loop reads CASSMGLAGYTDTQYF. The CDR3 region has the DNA TGTGCCAGCAGTATGGGACTAGCGGGATACACAGATACGCAGTATTTT.

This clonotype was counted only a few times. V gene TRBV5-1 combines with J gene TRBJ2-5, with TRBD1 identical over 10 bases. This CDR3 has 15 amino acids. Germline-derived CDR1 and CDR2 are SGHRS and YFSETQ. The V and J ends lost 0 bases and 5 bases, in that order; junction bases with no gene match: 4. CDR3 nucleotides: TGCGCCAGCAGCTTGGAGACAGGGGGCCAGGAGACCCAGTACTTC. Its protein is CASSLETGGQETQYF.